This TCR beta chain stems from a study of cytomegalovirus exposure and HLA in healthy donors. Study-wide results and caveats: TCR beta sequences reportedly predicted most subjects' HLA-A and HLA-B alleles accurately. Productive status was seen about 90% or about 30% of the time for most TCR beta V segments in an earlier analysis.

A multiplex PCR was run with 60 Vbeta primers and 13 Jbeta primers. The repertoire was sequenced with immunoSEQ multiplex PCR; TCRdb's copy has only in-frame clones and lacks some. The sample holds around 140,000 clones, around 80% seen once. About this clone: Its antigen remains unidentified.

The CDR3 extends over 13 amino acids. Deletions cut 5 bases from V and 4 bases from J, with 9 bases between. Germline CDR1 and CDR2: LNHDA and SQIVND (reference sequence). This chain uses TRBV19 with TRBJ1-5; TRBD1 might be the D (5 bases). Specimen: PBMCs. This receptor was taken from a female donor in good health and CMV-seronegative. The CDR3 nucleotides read TGTGCCAGTAGTCGGGGGGGAAATCAGCCCCAGCATTTT. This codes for CASSRGGNQPQHF.